This TCR beta chain derives from a study of blood T cell repertoires in COVID-19. On the study more broadly: Nucleic acid was either cDNA or gDNA, and it came from T cells, B-cell-depleted T cells, or PBMCs.

How the authors handled the data: Estimated nucleated cell counts came from reference gene primer amplification. Assay used: immunoSEQ multiplex PCR; TCRdb lists only in-frame clones, some missing. V and J calls and clone size are as listed in that table; D and trimming were resolved from the DNA. The sample records 55,000 to 70,000 clones, over 75% being singletons. The CDR3 extends over 14 amino acids. Germline V gene data show CDR1 as KGHDR and CDR2 as SFDVKD. V gave up 5 bases and J gave up 4 bases; unmatched junction bases: 3. Sequenced sample: peripheral blood. The sequence was collected from a woman of 80 years or more with acute or convalescent COVID-19. The genes are TRBV24-1 and TRBJ2-3; 9 bases map to TRBD2. This chain's CDR3 is CATSALAGADTQYF. The CDR3 region has the DNA TGTGCCACCAGTGCCTTAGCGGGAGCAGATACGCAGTATTTT.